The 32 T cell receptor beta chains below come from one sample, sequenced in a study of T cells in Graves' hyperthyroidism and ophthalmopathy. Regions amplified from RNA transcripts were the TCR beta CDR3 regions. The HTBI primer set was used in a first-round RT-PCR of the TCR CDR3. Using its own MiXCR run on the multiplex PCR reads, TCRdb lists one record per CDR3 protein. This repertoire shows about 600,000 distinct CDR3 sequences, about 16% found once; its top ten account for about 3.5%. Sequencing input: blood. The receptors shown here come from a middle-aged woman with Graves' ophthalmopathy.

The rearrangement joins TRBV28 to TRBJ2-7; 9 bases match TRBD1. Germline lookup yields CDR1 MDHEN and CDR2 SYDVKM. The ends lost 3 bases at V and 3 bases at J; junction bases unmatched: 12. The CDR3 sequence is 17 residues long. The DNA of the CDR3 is TGTGCCAGCAGTTTTTCAGGTTCGGACAGGGGAGTCTACGAGCAGTACTTC. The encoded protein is CASSFSGSDRGVYEQYF.

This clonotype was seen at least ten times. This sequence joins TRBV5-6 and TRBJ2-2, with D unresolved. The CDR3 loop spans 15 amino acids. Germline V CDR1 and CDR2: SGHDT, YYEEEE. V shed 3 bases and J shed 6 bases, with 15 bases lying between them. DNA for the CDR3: TGTGCCAGCAGCTCAGCACGCCCCAAAGCCGGGGAGCTGTTTTTT. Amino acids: CASSSARPKAGELFF.

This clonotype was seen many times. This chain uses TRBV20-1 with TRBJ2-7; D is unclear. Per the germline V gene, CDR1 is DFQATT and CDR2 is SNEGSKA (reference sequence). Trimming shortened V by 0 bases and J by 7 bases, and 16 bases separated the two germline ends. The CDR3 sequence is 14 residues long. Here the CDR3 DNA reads TGCAGTGCTAGAGATTTCGGCTCCCCTACGGAGCAGTACTTC. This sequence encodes CSARDFGSPTEQYF.

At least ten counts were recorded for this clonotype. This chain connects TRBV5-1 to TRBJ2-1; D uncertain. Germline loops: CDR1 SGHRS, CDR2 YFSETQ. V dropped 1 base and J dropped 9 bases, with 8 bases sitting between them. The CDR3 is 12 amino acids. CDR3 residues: CASSLLLTEQFF. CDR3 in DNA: TGCGCCAGCAGCTTGCTTCTTACTGAGCAGTTCTTC. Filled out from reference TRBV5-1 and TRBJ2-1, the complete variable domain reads KAGVTQTPRYLIKTRGQQVTLSCSPISGHRSVSWYQQTPGQGLQFLFEYFSETQRNKGNFPGRFSGRQFSNSRSEMNVSTLELGDSALYLCASSLLLTEQFFGPGTRLTVL.

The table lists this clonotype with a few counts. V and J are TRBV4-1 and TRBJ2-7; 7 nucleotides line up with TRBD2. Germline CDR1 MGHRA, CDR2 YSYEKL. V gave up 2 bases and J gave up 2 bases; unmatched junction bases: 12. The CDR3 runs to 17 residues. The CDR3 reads CASSQRSESGVPYEQYF. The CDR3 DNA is TGCGCCAGCAGCCAAAGATCTGAGAGCGGGGTTCCCTACGAGCAGTACTTC.

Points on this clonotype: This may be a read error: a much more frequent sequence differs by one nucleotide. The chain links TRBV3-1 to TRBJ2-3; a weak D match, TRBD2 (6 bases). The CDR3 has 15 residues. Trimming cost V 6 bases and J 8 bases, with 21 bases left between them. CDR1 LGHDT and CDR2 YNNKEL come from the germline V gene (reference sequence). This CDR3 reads CASSPGGLRAGTQYF. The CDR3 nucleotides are TGTGCCAGCAGTCCCGGCGGACTACGCGCAGGTACGCAGTATTTT.

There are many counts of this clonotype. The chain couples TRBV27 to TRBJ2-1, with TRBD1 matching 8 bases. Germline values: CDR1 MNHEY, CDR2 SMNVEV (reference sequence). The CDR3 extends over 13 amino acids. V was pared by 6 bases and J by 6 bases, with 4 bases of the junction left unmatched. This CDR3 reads CASRITGGNEQFF. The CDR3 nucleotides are TGTGCCAGCAGGATTACAGGGGGCAATGAGCAGTTCTTC.

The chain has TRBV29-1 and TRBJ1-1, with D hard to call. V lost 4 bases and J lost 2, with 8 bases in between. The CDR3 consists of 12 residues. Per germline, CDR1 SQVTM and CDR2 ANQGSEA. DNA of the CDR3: TGCAGCGTTGTGCCGGGTAACACTGAAGCTTTCTTT. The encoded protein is CSVVPGNTEAFF.

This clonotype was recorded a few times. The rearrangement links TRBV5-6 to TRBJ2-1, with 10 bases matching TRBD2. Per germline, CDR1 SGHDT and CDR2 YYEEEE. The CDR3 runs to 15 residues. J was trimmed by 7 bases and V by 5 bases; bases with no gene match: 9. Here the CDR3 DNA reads TGTGCCAGCAGGGGGGCTAGCGGGAGACGAAATGAGCAGTTCTTC. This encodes CASRGASGRRNEQFF.

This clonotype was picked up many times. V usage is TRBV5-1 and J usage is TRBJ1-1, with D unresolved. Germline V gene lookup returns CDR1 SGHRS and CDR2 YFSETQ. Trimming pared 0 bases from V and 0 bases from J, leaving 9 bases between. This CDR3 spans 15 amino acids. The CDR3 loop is CASSLEDGLNTEAFF. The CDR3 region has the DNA TGCGCCAGCAGCTTGGAGGACGGACTGAACACTGAAGCTTTCTTT.

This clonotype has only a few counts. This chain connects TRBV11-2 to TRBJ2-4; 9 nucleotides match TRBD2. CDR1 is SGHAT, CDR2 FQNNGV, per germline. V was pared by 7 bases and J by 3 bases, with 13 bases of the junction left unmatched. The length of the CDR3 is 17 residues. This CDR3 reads CASKKEGAGGNKNIQYF. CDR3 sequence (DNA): TGTGCCAGCAAAAAGGAAGGGGCGGGGGGGAACAAAAACATTCAGTACTTC.

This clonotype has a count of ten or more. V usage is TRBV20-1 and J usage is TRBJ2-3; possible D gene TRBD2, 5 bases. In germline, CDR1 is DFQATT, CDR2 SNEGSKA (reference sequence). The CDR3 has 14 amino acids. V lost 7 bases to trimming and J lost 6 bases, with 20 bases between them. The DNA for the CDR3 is TGCAGTGGTTTAGTTTCCCGGGGTCTTGATACGCAGTATTTT. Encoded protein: CSGLVSRGLDTQYF.

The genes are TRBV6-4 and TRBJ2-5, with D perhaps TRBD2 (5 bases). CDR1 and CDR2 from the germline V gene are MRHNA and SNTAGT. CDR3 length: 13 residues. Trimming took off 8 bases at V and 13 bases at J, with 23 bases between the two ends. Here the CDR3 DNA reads TGTGCCAGCTACCCTGGGAGTTTCGGGGATCGGTACTTC. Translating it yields CASYPGSFGDRYF.

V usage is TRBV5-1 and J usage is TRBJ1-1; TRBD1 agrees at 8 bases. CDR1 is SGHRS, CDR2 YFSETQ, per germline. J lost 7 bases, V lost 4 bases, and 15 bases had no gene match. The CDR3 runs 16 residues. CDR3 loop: CASSLGQGASFDEAFF. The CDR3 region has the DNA TGCGCCAGCAGCCTAGGACAGGGTGCCTCCTTTGATGAAGCTTTCTTT.

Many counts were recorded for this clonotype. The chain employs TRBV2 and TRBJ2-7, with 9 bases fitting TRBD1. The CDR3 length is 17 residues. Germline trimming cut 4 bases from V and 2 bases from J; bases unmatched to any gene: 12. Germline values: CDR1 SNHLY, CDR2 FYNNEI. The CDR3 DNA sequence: TGTGCCAGCAGTGTCACGGGACAGGGCCGCCATACCTACGAGCAGTACTTC. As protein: CASSVTGQGRHTYEQYF.

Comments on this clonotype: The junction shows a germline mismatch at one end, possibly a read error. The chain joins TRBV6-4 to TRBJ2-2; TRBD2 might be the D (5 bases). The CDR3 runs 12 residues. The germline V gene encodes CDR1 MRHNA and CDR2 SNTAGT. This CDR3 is CASRPATGEPFF. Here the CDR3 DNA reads TGTGCCAGCAGGCCAGCAACCGGGGAGCCGTTTTTT.

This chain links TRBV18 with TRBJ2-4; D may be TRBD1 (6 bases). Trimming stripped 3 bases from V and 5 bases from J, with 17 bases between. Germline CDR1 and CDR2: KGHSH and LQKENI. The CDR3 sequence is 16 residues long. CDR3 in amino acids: CASSPQSGERQNIQYF. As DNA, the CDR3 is TGTGCCAGCTCACCCCAGTCAGGGGAGAGGCAAAACATTCAGTACTTC.

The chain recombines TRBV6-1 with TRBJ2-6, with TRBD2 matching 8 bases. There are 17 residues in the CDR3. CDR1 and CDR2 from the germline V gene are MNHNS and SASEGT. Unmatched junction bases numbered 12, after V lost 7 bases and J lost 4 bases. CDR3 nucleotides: TGTGCCAGCAATCCTTCGGGAGGGACCGACGGGGCCAACGTCCTGACTTTC. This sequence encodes CASNPSGGTDGANVLTF.

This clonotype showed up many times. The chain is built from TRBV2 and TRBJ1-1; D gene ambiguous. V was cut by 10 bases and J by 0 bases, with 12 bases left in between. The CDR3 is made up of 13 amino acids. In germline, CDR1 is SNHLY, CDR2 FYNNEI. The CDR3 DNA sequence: TGTGCCACCCTCCGGGAAATGAACACTGAAGCTTTCTTT. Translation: CATLREMNTEAFF.

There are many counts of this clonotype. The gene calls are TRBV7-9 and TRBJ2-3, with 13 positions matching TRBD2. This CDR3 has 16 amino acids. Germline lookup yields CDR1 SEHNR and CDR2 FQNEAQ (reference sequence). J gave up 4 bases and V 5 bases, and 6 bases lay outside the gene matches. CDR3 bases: TGTGCCAGCAGCCCAGGACTAGCGGGAGCCCCAGATACGCAGTATTTT. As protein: CASSPGLAGAPDTQYF.

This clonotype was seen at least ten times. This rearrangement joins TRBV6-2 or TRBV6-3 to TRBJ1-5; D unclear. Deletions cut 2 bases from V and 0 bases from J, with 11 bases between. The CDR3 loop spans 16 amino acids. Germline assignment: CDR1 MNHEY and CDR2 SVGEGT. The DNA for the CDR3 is TGTGCCAGCAGTTACCGTCAGACCTATAGCAATCAGCCCCAGCATTTT. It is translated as CASSYRQTYSNQPQHF.

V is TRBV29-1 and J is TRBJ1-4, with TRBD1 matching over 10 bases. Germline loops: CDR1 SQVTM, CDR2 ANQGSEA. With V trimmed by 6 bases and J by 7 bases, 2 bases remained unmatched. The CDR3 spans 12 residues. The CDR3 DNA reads TGCAGCGTCCGGGACAGGGGTGAAAAACTGTTTTTT. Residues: CSVRDRGEKLFF. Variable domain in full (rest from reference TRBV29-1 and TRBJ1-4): SAVISQKPSRDICQRGTSLTIQCQVDSQVTMMFWYRQQPGQSLTLIATANQGSEATYESGFVIDKFPISRPNLTFSTLTVSNMSPEDSSIYLCSVRDRGEKLFFGSGTQLSVL.

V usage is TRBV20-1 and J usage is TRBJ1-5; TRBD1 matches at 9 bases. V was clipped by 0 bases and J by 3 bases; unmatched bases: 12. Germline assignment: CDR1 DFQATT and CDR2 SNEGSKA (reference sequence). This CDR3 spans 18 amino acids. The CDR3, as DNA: TGCAGTGCTAGAGATGTACGGCCATGGACAGGGGACAATCAGCCCCAGCATTTT. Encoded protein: CSARDVRPWTGDNQPQHF.

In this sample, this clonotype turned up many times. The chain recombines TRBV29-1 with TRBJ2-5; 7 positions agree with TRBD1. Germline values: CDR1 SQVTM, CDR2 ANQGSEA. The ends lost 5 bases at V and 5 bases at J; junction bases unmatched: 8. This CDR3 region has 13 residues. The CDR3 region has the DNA TGCAGCGTTACCGGGACAGCTGGGGAGACCCAGTACTTC. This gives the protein CSVTGTAGETQYF.

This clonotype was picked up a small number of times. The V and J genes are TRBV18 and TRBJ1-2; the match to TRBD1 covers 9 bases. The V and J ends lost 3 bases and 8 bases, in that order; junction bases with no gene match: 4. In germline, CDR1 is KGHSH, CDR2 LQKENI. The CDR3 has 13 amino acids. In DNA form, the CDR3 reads TGTGCCAGCTCACCTGACAGGGGGATCGGCTACACCTTC. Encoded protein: CASSPDRGIGYTF. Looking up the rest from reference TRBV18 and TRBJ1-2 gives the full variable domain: NAGVMQNPRHLVRRRGQEARLRCSPMKGHSHVYWYRQLPEEGLKFMVYLQKENIIDESGMPKERFSAEFPKEGPSILRIQQVVRGDSAAYFCASSPDRGIGYTFGSGTRLTVV.

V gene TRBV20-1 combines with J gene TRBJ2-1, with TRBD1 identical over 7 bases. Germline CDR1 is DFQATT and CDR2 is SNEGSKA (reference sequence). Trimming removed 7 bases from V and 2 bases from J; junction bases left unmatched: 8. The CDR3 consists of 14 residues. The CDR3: CSGQDRDTYNEQFF. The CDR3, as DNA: TGCAGTGGCCAAGACAGGGACACCTACAATGAGCAGTTCTTC.

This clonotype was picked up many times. Written as DNA, the CDR3 is TGTGCCAGCAGCTTCCGGGACAGTGACACAGATACGCAGTATTTT. Its protein product is CASSFRDSDTDTQYF. This rearrangement joins TRBV7-6 to TRBJ2-3; 7 positions agree with TRBD1. V lost 3 bases to trimming and J lost 2 bases; unmatched junction nucleotides: 5. This CDR3 has 15 residues. Germline V lookup: CDR1 SGHVS, CDR2 FNYEAQ. The full variable domain, completed using reference TRBV7-6 and TRBJ2-3, is GAGVSQSPRYKVTKRGQDVALRCDPISGHVSLYWYRQALGQGPEFLTYFNYEAQQDKSGLPNDRFSAERPEGSISTLTIQRTEQRDSAMYRCASSFRDSDTDTQYFGPGTRLTVL.

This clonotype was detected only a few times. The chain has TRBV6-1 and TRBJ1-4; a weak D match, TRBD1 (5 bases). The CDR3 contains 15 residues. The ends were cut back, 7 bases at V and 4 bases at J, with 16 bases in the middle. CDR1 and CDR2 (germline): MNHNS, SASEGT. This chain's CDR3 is CASKGEVRDNEKLFF. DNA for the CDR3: TGTGCCAGCAAGGGTGAAGTCAGGGATAATGAAAAACTGTTTTTT.

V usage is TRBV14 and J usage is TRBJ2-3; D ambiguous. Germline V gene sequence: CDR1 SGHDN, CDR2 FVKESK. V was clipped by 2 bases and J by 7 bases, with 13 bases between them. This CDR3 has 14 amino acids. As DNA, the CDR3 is TGTGCCAGCAGCCAACTACCGACAACACATACGCAGTATTTT. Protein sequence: CASSQLPTTHTQYF. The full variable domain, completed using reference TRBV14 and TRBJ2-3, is EAGVTQFPSHSVIEKGQTVTLRCDPISGHDNLYWYRRVMGKEIKFLLHFVKESKQDESGMPNNRFLAERTGGTYSTLKVQPAELEDSGVYFCASSQLPTTHTQYFGPGTRLTVL.

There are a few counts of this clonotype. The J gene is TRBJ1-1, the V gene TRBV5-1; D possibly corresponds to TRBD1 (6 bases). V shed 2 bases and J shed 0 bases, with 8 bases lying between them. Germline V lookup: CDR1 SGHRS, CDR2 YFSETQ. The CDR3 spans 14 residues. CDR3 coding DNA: TGCGCCAGCAGCTTCGCAGGGGTGAACACTGAAGCTTTCTTT. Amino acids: CASSFAGVNTEAFF.

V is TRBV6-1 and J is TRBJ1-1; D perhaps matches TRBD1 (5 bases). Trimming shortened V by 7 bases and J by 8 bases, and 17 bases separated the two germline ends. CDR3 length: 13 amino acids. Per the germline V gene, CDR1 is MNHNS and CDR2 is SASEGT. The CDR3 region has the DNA TGTGCCAGCATTCGGGGGGGGACTTCCGAAGCTTTCTTT. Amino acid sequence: CASIRGGTSEAFF.

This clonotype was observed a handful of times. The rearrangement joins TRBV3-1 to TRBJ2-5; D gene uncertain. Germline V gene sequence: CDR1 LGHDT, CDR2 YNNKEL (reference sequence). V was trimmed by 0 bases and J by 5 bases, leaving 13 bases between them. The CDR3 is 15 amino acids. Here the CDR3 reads CASSQDRLVRETQYF. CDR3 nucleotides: TGTGCCAGCAGCCAAGACCGCCTGGTGCGGGAGACCCAGTACTTC.